This paragraph covers one TCR beta chain sequence. Its target is unknown. Researchers amplified the TCR beta CDR3 regions from RNA transcripts. First-round RT-PCR with HTBI primers amplified the TCR CDR3 region. TCRdb re-analysed the multiplex PCR reads in MiXCR, keeping a single row per CDR3 protein. The data contain about 270,000 distinct CDR3 sequences, 20% to 25% of them singletons. It was uncontrolled infection, other autoimmune disease, pregnancy or lactation that excluded patients. Source material for PBMCs was more than 7.5 ml fresh peripheral blood. The sample originates from a study of T cells in Graves' hyperthyroidism and ophthalmopathy. Study-wide points: Ophthalmopathy was separated from stable hyperthyroidism by a 13 V-J model. Median prediction lead before ophthalmopathy onset was roughly 6 months with the model.

The receptor was derived from a man younger than 45 with Graves' ophthalmopathy. The sequenced sample consisted of blood.

In DNA, the CDR3 is TGTGCCAGCAGCCCCGGGGGAGGACGCAGCACAGATACGCAGTATTTT. It codes for CASSPGGGRSTDTQYF. The V call is TRBV5-6, the J call TRBJ2-3; perhaps TRBD2 as D (6 bases). The V and J ends lost 4 bases and 0 bases respectively, with 15 bases between them. Per the germline V gene, CDR1 is SGHDT and CDR2 is YYEEEE. The CDR3 loop spans 16 amino acids.